The clone carrying this T cell receptor (beta chain) turned up a few times. Germline V gene sequence: CDR1 MGHRA, CDR2 YSYEKL. Between the trimmed V and J ends, which lost 1 base and 6 bases, there was a span of 19 bases. This CDR3 comprises 16 residues. Each CDR3 protein is one row after TCRdb ran MiXCR on the RT-PCR reads. This sample has about 680,000 distinct CDR3 sequences, with 13% to 15% found just once. This clonotype was obtained from a female donor in good health, serving as a healthy control. This chain joins TRBV4-1 and TRBJ2-7; the D gene is possibly TRBD1 (5 bases). Sequencing was carried out using memory CD4+ T cells from blood. CDR3 loop: CASSQGNDSPRSEQYF. The CDR3, as DNA: TGCGCCAGCAGCCAAGGAAACGACAGTCCGCGGTCCGAGCAGTACTTC.